This TCR beta chain derives from a study of cytomegalovirus exposure and HLA in healthy donors. Study-wide results and limits: Reported results showed that the classifier diagnosed cytomegalovirus status with high specificity and sensitivity. Many donors shared some public TCRs, even though most TCR sequences were rare.

Profiling relied on immunoSEQ multiplex PCR, and the TCRdb table lists in-frame clones only, not all of them. The sample carries 100,000 to 150,000 clones, 80% to 90% recorded once. Concerning this clone itself: Its antigen is still unknown.

The CDR3 has 16 amino acids. The J segment lost 2 bases and the V segment lost 6 bases, leaving 10 bases of the junction unmatched. CDR1 is MNHEY, CDR2 SMNVEV, per germline (reference sequence). This chain links TRBV27 with TRBJ2-3; 8 bases agree with TRBD2. The clonotype comes from a woman aged 18-29 years in good health and CMV-seronegative. Sequenced sample: PBMCs. The CDR3 sequence is CASRPLTSGYTDTQYF. As DNA, the CDR3 is TGTGCCAGCAGACCCCTCACTAGCGGATACACAGATACGCAGTATTTT.